This T cell receptor (beta chain) was recorded in a study of cytomegalovirus exposure and HLA in healthy donors. The wider study: Early released data had about 85 million unique TCRs, all coming from HLA-typed donors. Out of about 360 genotyped donors, less than 90% belonged to the Caucasian-associated ancestry cluster. Study-level points and caveats: Earlier analysis looked at TCR beta V segments, and most were productive about 90% or about 30% of the time. In a later analysis, compared with equally common non-associated chains, HLA-associated beta chains were more expanded.

CDR3 length equals 15 residues. The trim removed 2 bases at V and 2 bases at J, leaving 6 bases unmatched. From germline, CDR1 is MNHEY and CDR2 SMNVEV (reference sequence). There are a few counts of this clone. Its antigen is as yet unknown. The PCR ran on 60 Vbeta and 13 Jbeta primers. Assay: immunoSEQ multiplex PCR; the TCRdb copy retains only in-frame clones and omits some. The data hold roughly 150,000 clones, with approximately 82% observed a single time. Sequenced: PBMCs. The receptor was isolated from a male donor in good health and CMV-seropositive. The J gene is TRBJ2-7, the V gene TRBV27; 7 bases agree with TRBD2. This CDR3 reads CASSLMSSGTYEQYF. The CDR3, as DNA: TGTGCCAGCAGTTTAATGAGCAGCGGGACCTACGAGCAGTACTTC.